Listed below are T cell receptor beta chains from one sample, sequenced in a study of T cells in localized non-small cell lung cancer. The method was immunoSEQ multiplex PCR; TCRdb's version includes in-frame clones alone and lacks a portion of them. The data hold approximately 1,500 clones, with over 20% observed a single time. Sequencing was performed on lung tumor tissue, taken before any cancer treatment. These receptors came from a male donor aged 60 or older with stage II lung adenocarcinoma. The CDR3 runs from the conserved cysteine through the conserved F or W. The order of the fields is D gene, J gene, V gene, clone size, CDR3 protein, CDR3 DNA. A D gene is named only where the DNA matches it firmly. Clone size, where shown, is once, few, many, or a class for clones that have expanded.

TRBD2 | TRBJ2-1 | TRBV6-8 | . | CASRPGGGYNEQFF | TGTGCCAGCAGACCTGGGGGGGGTTACAATGAGCAGTTCTTC
. | TRBJ2-5 | TRBV25-1 | . | CASSGGWETQYF | TGTGCCAGCAGTGGAGGTTGGGAGACCCAGTACTTC
. | TRBJ1-6 | TRBV9 | few | CASSSHPGSYNSPLHF | TGTGCCAGCAGCTCCCACCCAGGGTCTTATAATTCACCCCTCCACTTT
. | TRBJ1-6 | TRBV9 | . | CASSAEQGHSPLHF | TGTGCCAGCAGTGCCGAACAGGGACATTCACCCCTCCACTTT
TRBD1 | TRBJ1-1 | TRBV7-1 | few | CASSSTRTGGSIF | TGTGCCAGCAGCTCTACCCGGACAGGGGGTTCGATCTTT
TRBD2 | TRBJ2-1 | TRBV11-3 | few | CASSLVLAGGAEQFF | TGTGCCAGCAGCTTAGTACTAGCGGGGGGGGCCGAGCAGTTCTTC
. | TRBJ2-7 | TRBV11-3 | medium-sized | CASSPPWYTYEQYF | TGTGCCAGCAGCCCACCCTGGTACACCTACGAGCAGTACTTC
TRBD1 | TRBJ2-7 | TRBV5-1 | few | CASSLPTDRRLAEQYF | TGCGCCAGCAGCTTGCCCACGGACAGGCGCTTGGCTGAGCAGTACTTC
TRBD2 | TRBJ2-3 | TRBV25-1 | . | CASSQYSGGTVDTQYF | TGTGCCAGCAGTCAATATAGCGGGGGGACCGTAGATACGCAGTATTTT
. | TRBJ1-1 | TRBV11-3 | . | CASSPGGVNTEAFF | TGTGCCAGCAGCCCTGGAGGGGTGAACACTGAAGCTTTCTTT
. | TRBJ2-4 | TRBV11-3 | . | CASSPAQGRAAKNIQYF | TGTGCCAGCAGCCCAGCTCAGGGACGGGCGGCCAAAAACATTCAGTACTTC
TRBD2 | TRBJ2-3 | TRBV6-8 | few | CASRPRTSGGGNTQYF | TGTGCCAGCAGACCGCGGACTAGCGGGGGAGGAAATACGCAGTATTTT
. | TRBJ2-1 | TRBV18 | . | CASSPPHGSSYNEQFF | TGTGCCAGCTCACCACCGCACGGAAGCTCCTACAATGAGCAGTTCTTC
. | TRBJ1-6 | TRBV19 | . | CASSIYGQPSSYNSPLHF | TGTGCCAGTAGTATCTATGGACAGCCGAGCTCCTATAATTCACCCCTCCACTTT
. | TRBJ1-2 | TRBV19 | once | CASSIQGRAYGYTF | TGTGCCAGTAGTATTCAGGGCAGGGCATATGGCTACACCTTC
. | TRBJ2-1 | TRBV13 | medium-sized | CASSLVLGLRVGEQFF | TGTGCCAGCAGCTTAGTGTTGGGGTTAAGGGTTGGGGAGCAGTTCTTC
. | TRBJ1-1 | TRBV6-8 | few | CASSYSWRGRTEAFF | TGTGCCAGCAGTTACTCGTGGAGGGGACGGACTGAAGCTTTCTTT
. | TRBJ2-5 | TRBV29-1 | . | CSVLDDRRIQETQYF | TGCAGCGTCCTCGATGACCGCAGAATCCAAGAGACCCAGTACTTC
. | TRBJ1-6 | TRBV11-3 | few | CASSGATDNSPLHF | TGTGCCAGCAGCGGGGCCACAGATAATTCACCCCTCCACTTT
TRBD1 | TRBJ1-1 | TRBV11-3 | few | CASSSRTGSGTEAFF | TGTGCCAGCAGCTCACGGACAGGGAGCGGGACTGAAGCTTTCTTT
TRBD2 | TRBJ2-7 | TRBV11-3 | few | CASSLDPSGGFEQYF | TGTGCCAGCAGCTTAGACCCTAGCGGCGGGTTCGAGCAGTACTTC
. | TRBJ1-1 | TRBV15 | few | CATSKAGVHTEAFF | TGTGCCACCAGCAAGGCAGGGGTCCACACTGAAGCTTTCTTT
. | TRBJ1-2 | TRBV6-8 | few | CASSLTTGSRNYGYTF | TGTGCCAGCAGTTTGACTACAGGCTCGCGTAACTATGGCTACACCTTC
TRBD1 | TRBJ2-2 | TRBV19 | . | CASSIKGAGTGELFF | TGTGCCAGTAGTATCAAGGGGGCCGGCACCGGGGAGCTGTTTTTT
TRBD1 | TRBJ1-1 | TRBV10-2 | . | CASSELPGTVGTEAFF | TGCGCCAGCAGTGAGCTGCCCGGGACAGTGGGCACTGAAGCTTTCTTT
. | TRBJ2-3 | TRBV12-5 | . | CASGLGRADTQYF | TGTGCTAGTGGACTGGGCCGCGCCGATACGCAGTATTTT
TRBD1 | TRBJ1-2 | TRBV6-8 | . | CASRGGAGGYTF | TGTGCCAGCAGAGGGGGCGCGGGAGGCTACACCTTC
. | TRBJ1-6 | TRBV5-1 | . | CASSFRDSSSYNSPLHF | TGCGCCAGCAGCTTCCGGGACTCGAGCTCCTATAATTCACCCCTCCACTTT
TRBD1 | TRBJ1-1 | TRBV6-8 | . | CASSYSGQGGTEAFF | TGTGCCAGCAGTTACTCAGGACAGGGGGGCACTGAAGCTTTCTTT
. | TRBJ2-1 | TRBV19 | few | CATFYLGEANEQFF | TGTGCCACCTTCTACCTGGGGGAAGCCAATGAGCAGTTCTTC
TRBD2 | TRBJ2-2 | TRBV6-8 | medium-sized | CASSYGLAGGTGELFF | TGTGCCAGCAGTTACGGACTAGCGGGGGGAACCGGGGAGCTGTTTTTT
TRBD1 | TRBJ1-3 | TRBV9 | . | CASRGVGQIGNTIYF | TGTGCCAGCAGGGGGGTGGGACAGATAGGAAACACCATATATTTT
. | TRBJ1-6 | TRBV14 | . | CASSQVGSSPLHF | TGTGCCAGCAGCCAAGTAGGAAGCTCACCCCTCCACTTT
. | TRBJ1-4 | TRBV15 | few | CATSMGDSDLNEKLFF | TGTGCCACCAGCATGGGCGACAGCGACCTGAATGAAAAACTGTTTTTT
. | TRBJ2-1 | TRBV6-8 | few | CATRPEGLRGLFF | TGTGCCACCCGACCAGAGGGCCTTCGGGGATTGTTCTTC
. | TRBJ2-2 | TRBV11-3 | . | CASSFTRRRERTGELFF | TGTGCCAGCAGCTTTACTCGACGTCGCGAGCGGACCGGGGAGCTGTTTTTT
TRBD1 | TRBJ2-3 | TRBV15 | . | CATSTGTGALTDTQYF | TGTGCCACCAGCACCGGGACAGGGGCACTCACAGATACGCAGTATTTT
. | TRBJ2-1 | TRBV29-1 | . | CSVARRGRYNEQFF | TGCAGCGTTGCTCGGCGGGGGCGCTACAATGAGCAGTTCTTC
. | TRBJ2-5 | TRBV15 | . | CATSRYGDRPSRETQYF | TGTGCCACCAGCAGATATGGGGACCGACCCTCGAGGGAGACCCAGTACTTC
. | TRBJ2-5 | TRBV25-1 | few | CASGPLGGQETQYF | TGTGCCAGCGGTCCCTTGGGGGGCCAAGAGACCCAGTACTTC
. | TRBJ1-2 | TRBV19 | . | CASSIRGRFNYGYTF | TGTGCCAGTAGTATCAGGGGACGTTTTAACTATGGCTACACCTTC
. | TRBJ1-3 | TRBV6-8 | large | CASSIGRSSGNTIYF | TGTGCCAGCAGCATTGGACGGAGCTCTGGAAACACCATATATTTT
. | TRBJ2-5 | TRBV18 | . | CASSWEFGLGTQYF | TGTGCCAGCTCCTGGGAATTTGGTTTGGGGACCCAGTACTTC
. | TRBJ1-2 | TRBV28 | . | CASSRGGDYYGYTF | TGTGCCAGCAGCCGAGGGGGGGATTACTATGGCTACACCTTC
. | TRBJ1-2 | TRBV6-8 | medium-sized | CATSSPSPRGYTF | TGTGCCACCAGCTCCCCTTCGCCACGGGGCTACACCTTC
TRBD1 | TRBJ2-5 | TRBV4-1 | few | CASSQAGQYQETQYF | TGCGCCAGCAGCCAAGCGGGACAGTACCAAGAGACCCAGTACTTC
. | TRBJ1-4 | TRBV19 | . | CASSRPDVNEKLFF | TGTGCCAGTAGTCGCCCCGACGTTAATGAAAAACTGTTTTTT
TRBD1 | TRBJ2-1 | TRBV11-3 | . | CASSLEGKTGDNEQFF | TGTGCCAGCAGCTTAGAAGGGAAGACAGGGGACAATGAGCAGTTCTTC
. | TRBJ1-3 | TRBV9 | few | CASSVGGGPGNTIYF | TGTGCCAGCAGCGTAGGAGGGGGGCCAGGAAACACCATATATTTT
. | TRBJ2-2 | TRBV11-3 | medium-sized | CASSLDGITGELFF | TGTGCCAGCAGCTTAGATGGGATCACCGGGGAGCTGTTTTTT
. | TRBJ2-1 | TRBV9 | . | CASRPGPENNEQFF | TGTGCCAGCAGGCCGGGACCCGAAAACAATGAGCAGTTCTTC
. | TRBJ2-5 | TRBV11-3 | medium-sized | CASSLAAGAVGETQYF | TGTGCCAGCAGCTTGGCCGCGGGGGCGGTCGGGGAGACCCAGTACTTC
. | TRBJ2-5 | TRBV11-3 | medium-sized | CASSSGTGLETQYF | TGTGCTAGCAGCTCCGGGACGGGCTTAGAGACCCAGTACTTC
TRBD2 | TRBJ2-2 | TRBV30 | few | CACPPGTSLFTGELFF | TGTGCCTGTCCACCCGGGACTAGCTTATTCACCGGGGAGCTGTTTTTT
TRBD1 | TRBJ2-3 | TRBV28 | . | CASSNDRGTQYF | TGTGCCAGCAGCAATGACAGGGGTACGCAGTATTTT
. | TRBJ1-1 | TRBV6-8 | large | CASSLQERNTEAFF | TGTGCCAGCAGTTTACAGGAAAGGAACACTGAAGCTTTCTTT
. | TRBJ2-5 | TRBV7-1 | few | CASSPLGQETQYF | TGTGCCAGCAGCCCCCTGGGGCAAGAGACCCAGTACTTC